The source of this T cell receptor beta chain is a study of CXCR3-negative and CXCR3-positive naive CD8 T cells. Study findings and constraints: The study found that naive CXCR3-negative and CXCR3-positive cells shared TRBV-TRBJ usage, while memory cells differed.

5' RACE that incorporated UMI labels was used to prepare the TRB cDNA libraries. TCRdb reprocessed the 5' RACE reads and reports one entry per CDR3 protein, with no DNA. This sample's table reports tens of thousands of distinct CDR3 sequences. Germline V lookup: CDR1 DFQATT, CDR2 SNEGSKA (reference sequence). CDR3 length: 13 residues. With respect to this clonotype: No antigen is known for it.

The genes are TRBV20-1 and TRBJ2-4; TCRdb selects TRBD2, and the lack of DNA leaves this call unchecked. The sequenced material came from memory CD8+ T cells from blood. This receptor was obtained from a human donor in good health. Some clones in this sample may be carry-over from other donors' samples. CDR3: CSARGTNRNIQYF.